This note documents a single T cell receptor beta chain sequence. The antigen is not known. V dropped 0 bases and J dropped 5 bases, with 15 bases sitting between them. The CDR3 runs to 15 residues. In germline, CDR1 is SGHDT, CDR2 YYEEEE. This sample stems from a study of T-cell reconstitution after alpha-beta-depleted transplantation in children. Whole-study results and caveats: It was reported that alpha-beta T cells came from several hundred expanded graft clones (about two months after transplant).

TCRbeta library construction was performed incorporating unique molecular identifiers. TCRdb reprocessed the PCR reads via MiXCR and lists one record per CDR3 protein. Here the sample spans fewer than 400,000 distinct CDR3 sequences, 20% to 30% being singletons. The chain is built from TRBV5-6 and TRBJ2-7; a possible D gene is TRBD2 (6 bases). The TCR sequence derives from a male patient between 10 and 17 years old who had a stem cell transplant for acute lymphoblastic leukemia, so the T cells may come from the graft donor. The material was PBMCs, mostly from graft donor cells, obtained 180 days after TCRalphabeta/CD19-depleted stem cell transplant. The CDR3 loop is CASSLDSGLDNEQYF. CDR3 bases: TGTGCCAGCAGCTTGGATAGCGGATTAGACAACGAGCAGTACTTC.